A selection of T cell receptor beta chains follows, all from one sample in a study of cytomegalovirus exposure and HLA in healthy donors. Assay used: immunoSEQ multiplex PCR; TCRdb lists only in-frame clones, some missing. Here the sample table reports some 80,000 clones. The source material was PBMCs. All receptors come from a woman in her 30s in good health and CMV-seronegative. CDR3s include the opening cysteine and the closing phenylalanine or tryptophan. The D gene is left open where the match is weak. Where a row states a size, it is once, few, many or the class of an expanded clone; other rows omit it.

clone_size | j_call | d_call | cdr3_length | v_call | cdr3_aa | cdr3_nt
NA | TRBJ1-5 | TRBD1 | 15 | TRBV4-1 | CASSQVGGRNQPQHF | TGCGCCAGCAGCCAAGTAGGGGGCAGGAATCAGCCCCAGCATTTT
NA | TRBJ1-4 | NA | 15 | TRBV6-1 | CASSELIPRSEKLFF | TGTGCCAGCAGTGAATTGATCCCGAGGAGTGAAAAACTGTTTTTT
NA | TRBJ1-1 | NA | 13 | TRBV6-1 | CASSEGATTEAFF | TGTGCCAGCAGTGAGGGGGCGACCACTGAAGCTTTCTTT
NA | TRBJ2-7 | NA | 14 | TRBV19 | CASSRGTSPYEQYF | TGTGCCAGTAGTCGGGGGACGTCTCCTTACGAGCAGTACTTC
NA | TRBJ2-7 | NA | 15 | TRBV30 | CAWGVWRALSYEQYF | TGTGCCTGGGGGGTTTGGAGGGCCCTTTCCTACGAGCAGTACTTC
NA | TRBJ2-7 | NA | 12 | TRBV6-5 | CASSYPAYEQYF | TGTGCCAGCAGTTACCCCGCCTACGAGCAGTACTTC
NA | TRBJ2-1 | NA | 16 | TRBV5-1 | CASSSTQGVEGNEQFF | TGCGCCAGCAGCTCAACTCAGGGTGTGGAGGGCAATGAGCAGTTCTTC
NA | TRBJ1-1 | NA | 11 | TRBV4-1 | CASTGASEAFF | TGCGCCAGCACCGGAGCGAGTGAAGCTTTCTTT
NA | TRBJ1-4 | TRBD1 | 13 | TRBV6-1 | CASNLQGHEKLFF | TGTGCCAGCAATTTACAGGGGCACGAAAAACTGTTTTTT
NA | TRBJ2-6 | NA | 17 | TRBV5-6 | CASILQGNGSGANVLTF | TGTGCCAGCATCCTTCAGGGGAATGGCTCTGGGGCCAACGTCCTGACTTTC
NA | TRBJ2-7 | NA | 15 | TRBV5-1 | CASRRHATEAYEQYF | TGCGCCAGCAGAAGGCACGCGACAGAGGCCTACGAGCAGTACTTC
NA | TRBJ1-1 | NA | 14 | TRBV6-5 | CASSYSAGDTEAFF | TGTGCCAGCAGTTACTCAGCGGGGGACACTGAAGCTTTCTTT
NA | TRBJ1-5 | NA | 13 | TRBV28 | CASMAGSNQPQHF | TGTGCCAGCATGGCAGGTAGCAATCAGCCCCAGCATTTT
NA | TRBJ1-2 | TRBD1 | 13 | TRBV6-6 | CASSFGQDYGYTF | TGTGCCAGCAGTTTCGGACAGGACTATGGCTACACCTTC
NA | TRBJ2-5 | NA | 15 | TRBV18 | CASSPNTGFQETQYF | TGTGCCAGCTCACCAAACACAGGGTTCCAAGAGACCCAGTACTTC
NA | TRBJ1-5 | TRBD1 | 15 | TRBV28 | CASSFPGTGNQPQHF | TGTGCCAGCAGTTTCCCCGGGACAGGGAATCAGCCCCAGCATTTT
NA | TRBJ1-5 | TRBD1 | 14 | TRBV6-1 | CASSPGQALGPQHF | TGTGCCAGCAGTCCTGGACAGGCCCTAGGGCCCCAGCATTTT
NA | TRBJ1-4 | NA | 13 | TRBV4-1 | CASSRGIRGKLFF | TGCGCCAGCAGCCGGGGAATCCGGGGAAAACTGTTTTTT
NA | TRBJ1-2 | NA | 13 | TRBV19 | CASSIGAGDGYTF | TGTGCCAGTAGTATAGGGGCCGGGGATGGCTACACCTTC
NA | TRBJ2-7 | NA | 15 | TRBV15 | CATSRAMPGAYEQYF | TGTGCCACCAGCAGAGCGATGCCGGGGGCCTACGAGCAGTACTTC
NA | TRBJ1-1 | TRBD1 | 14 | TRBV19 | CASSAGTGGTEAFF | TGTGCCAGTAGTGCCGGGACAGGGGGCACTGAAGCTTTCTTT
NA | TRBJ1-2 | NA | 12 | TRBV2 | CASGEQGVGYTF | TGTGCCAGCGGAGAACAGGGTGTTGGCTACACCTTC
NA | TRBJ2-5 | TRBD2 | 14 | TRBV5-1 | CASSTSGYQETQYF | TGCGCCAGCAGTACTAGCGGGTACCAAGAGACCCAGTACTTC
NA | TRBJ2-7 | NA | 14 | TRBV30 | CAWSSSRSSYEQYF | TGTGCCTGGAGTTCCTCAAGGAGCTCCTACGAGCAGTACTTC
NA | TRBJ1-1 | NA | 15 | TRBV6-5 | CASSYSRLMNTEAFF | TGTGCCAGCAGTTACTCACGACTGATGAACACTGAAGCTTTCTTT
NA | TRBJ2-1 | TRBD2 | 17 | TRBV5-1 | CASENAPGLAGDNEQFF | TGCGCCAGCGAGAACGCACCGGGACTAGCGGGAGACAATGAGCAGTTCTTC
NA | TRBJ1-2 | NA | 15 | TRBV27 | CASSLSRGGNYGYTF | TGTGCCAGCAGTTTGAGCCGGGGGGGGAACTATGGCTACACCTTC
NA | TRBJ2-7 | NA | 13 | TRBV30 | CAWSPGVSYEQYF | TGTGCCTGGAGTCCAGGGGTATCCTACGAGCAGTACTTC
NA | TRBJ2-3 | NA | 12 | TRBV14 | CASSVPGGPQYF | TGTGCCAGCAGTGTCCCAGGGGGGCCGCAGTATTTT
NA | TRBJ2-2 | TRBD2 | 15 | TRBV7-2 | CASSRRGEGTGELFF | TGTGCCAGCAGCCGCCGCGGGGAGGGCACCGGGGAGCTGTTTTTT
NA | TRBJ2-1 | TRBD2 | 14 | TRBV6-1 | CASSATSADNEQFF | TGTGCCAGCAGCGCAACTAGCGCGGACAATGAGCAGTTCTTC
NA | TRBJ2-5 | NA | 14 | TRBV5-1 | CASSLAGGQETQYF | TGCGCCAGCAGCTTGGCCGGGGGCCAAGAGACCCAGTACTTC
NA | TRBJ1-1 | NA | 14 | TRBV18 | CASSPAARNTEAFF | TGTGCCAGCTCACCAGCCGCGAGGAACACTGAAGCTTTCTTT
NA | TRBJ1-1 | NA | 15 | TRBV29-1 | CSIPKREGMNTEAFF | TGCAGTATCCCAAAAAGGGAGGGCATGAACACTGAAGCTTTCTTT
NA | TRBJ1-5 | NA | 13 | TRBV4-2 | CASSQDIYQPQHF | TGTGCCAGCAGCCAAGATATCTATCAGCCCCAGCATTTT
NA | TRBJ2-1 | TRBD2 | 15 | TRBV5-6 | CASSYPSGRGNEQFF | TGTGCCAGCAGCTACCCCAGCGGGAGGGGGAATGAGCAGTTCTTC
NA | TRBJ1-1 | TRBD1 | 16 | TRBV2 | CASRARQGARNTEAFF | TGTGCCAGCAGAGCCAGACAGGGGGCGCGGAACACTGAAGCTTTCTTT
NA | TRBJ2-7 | TRBD2 | 13 | TRBV5-5 | CASRLGRGDEQYF | TGTGCCAGCAGGCTGGGGAGGGGCGACGAGCAGTACTTC
NA | TRBJ1-1 | TRBD1 | 15 | TRBV7-9 | CASSLATGINTEAFF | TGTGCCAGCAGCTTAGCGACAGGGATTAACACTGAAGCTTTCTTT
NA | TRBJ2-3 | NA | 14 | TRBV29-1 | CSVDVAGRTDTQYF | TGCAGCGTTGACGTCGCCGGTCGCACAGATACGCAGTATTTT
NA | TRBJ2-1 | NA | 14 | TRBV5-8 | CASSFSEGASEQFF | TGTGCCAGCAGCTTTTCGGAGGGGGCAAGTGAGCAGTTCTTC
NA | TRBJ2-1 | NA | 11 | TRBV5-6 | CASSQDFEQFF | TGTGCCAGCAGCCAGGACTTCGAGCAGTTCTTC
NA | TRBJ1-6 | TRBD1 | 16 | TRBV10-3 | CAISESGGMGNSPLHF | TGTGCCATCAGTGAATCAGGGGGCATGGGCAATTCACCCCTCCACTTT
NA | TRBJ1-5 | NA | 13 | TRBV11-2 | CASSLSTDQPQHF | TGTGCCAGCAGCTTATCCACAGATCAGCCCCAGCATTTT
NA | TRBJ2-3 | NA | 14 | TRBV7-9 | CASSSRVYTDTQYF | TGTGCCAGCAGCTCGCGGGTATACACAGATACGCAGTATTTT
medium-sized | TRBJ1-2 | TRBD1 | 14 | TRBV4-1 | CASSPTGGGNGYTF | TGCGCCAGCAGCCCTACAGGGGGTGGGAATGGCTACACCTTC
NA | TRBJ1-4 | NA | 15 | TRBV27 | CASRSEGVGNEKLFF | TGTGCCAGCAGGAGTGAGGGAGTAGGTAATGAAAAACTGTTTTTT
NA | TRBJ1-2 | TRBD1 | 14 | TRBV10-3 | CAISFGQGEYGYTF | TGTGCCATCAGTTTTGGACAGGGGGAGTATGGCTACACCTTC
NA | TRBJ2-1 | TRBD2 | 13 | TRBV4-2 | CASSTSANNEQFF | TGTGCCAGCAGTACTAGCGCCAACAATGAGCAGTTCTTC
NA | TRBJ1-1 | NA | 15 | TRBV7-9 | CASTSPWGENTEAFF | TGTGCCAGCACCTCCCCCTGGGGGGAGAACACTGAAGCTTTCTTT
NA | TRBJ1-2 | TRBD1 | 11 | TRBV5-4 | CASSQGQGYTF | TGTGCCAGCAGCCAGGGACAGGGCTACACCTTC
NA | TRBJ1-1 | TRBD1 | 13 | TRBV30 | CAWSGDRDTEAFF | TGTGCCTGGAGTGGGGACAGAGACACTGAAGCTTTCTTT
NA | TRBJ2-1 | NA | 13 | TRBV5-6 | CASSWDRDIEQFF | TGTGCCAGCAGCTGGGACCGGGACATTGAGCAGTTCTTC
NA | TRBJ2-7 | NA | 13 | TRBV6-1 | CASSEWTLDEQYF | TGTGCCAGCAGTGAATGGACTTTAGACGAGCAGTACTTC
NA | TRBJ2-1 | NA | 16 | TRBV30 | CAWSVKQASSYNEQFF | TGTGCCTGGAGTGTAAAGCAGGCCTCCTCCTACAATGAGCAGTTCTTC
NA | TRBJ1-2 | NA | 15 | TRBV30 | CAGSTPRGGLRGYTF | TGTGCCGGGAGCACACCTCGGGGGGGTCTGAGGGGCTACACCTTC
NA | TRBJ1-4 | NA | 16 | TRBV6-1 | CASSELHRAANEKLFF | TGTGCCAGCAGTGAATTACACAGGGCTGCTAATGAAAAACTGTTTTTT